This TCR beta chain stems from a study of CD8+ T cells in alopecia areata. The pooled cutaneous lymph node cells were sorted using several markers (CD4, CD8alpha, NKG2D, NKG2ACE and others). Findings and limits, study-wide: Affected scalp, especially in alopecia totalis/universalis, had a higher clonality than normal scalp did.

Germline values: CDR1 LGHNA, CDR2 YNLKQL (reference sequence). CDR3 length equals 11 residues. RNA extraction and reverse transcription yielded cDNA as sequencing template. Sequencing used immunoSEQ multiplex PCR; TCRdb keeps in-frame clones, though not all of them. The sample contains about 270,000 clones, none of them singletons. Worth noting for this clone: The antigen remains unidentified. All gene names here are mouse names. The observed sequence ends 4 residues before the CDR3 terminus, with the missing tail filled in from the germline J gene.

This clonotype was sampled from a C3H/HeJ mouse with alopecia areata. This strain has MHC haplotype H2-k. The chain carries TRBV5 and TRBJ2-5; no firm D call. The sample consisted of CD4+ T cells sorted from a lymph node. CDR3 DNA (partial): TGTGCCAGCAGCCCCTCGGAC. It codes for CASSPSD. The whole CDR3 reads CASSPSDTQYF.